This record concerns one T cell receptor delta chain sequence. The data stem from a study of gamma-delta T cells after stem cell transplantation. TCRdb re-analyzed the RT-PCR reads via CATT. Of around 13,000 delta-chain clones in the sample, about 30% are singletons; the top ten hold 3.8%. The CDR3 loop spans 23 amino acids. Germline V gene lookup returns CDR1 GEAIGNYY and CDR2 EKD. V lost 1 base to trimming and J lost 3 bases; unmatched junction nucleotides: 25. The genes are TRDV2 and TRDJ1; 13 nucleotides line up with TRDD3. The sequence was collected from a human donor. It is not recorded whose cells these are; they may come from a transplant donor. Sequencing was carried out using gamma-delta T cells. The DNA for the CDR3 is TGTGCCTGTGACACTCCGATGGACTGGGGGATACGGTATTGGGGACCATTCGCCGATAAACTCATCTTT. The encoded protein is CACDTPMDWGIRYWGPFADKLIF.